A single sample is the source of the 25 T cell receptor beta chains below, sequenced in a study of neurological immune-mediated disorders. One entry per CDR3 protein, called by TCRdb with MiXCR from the 5' RACE reads. There are roughly 57,000 distinct CDR3 sequences in the sample; roughly 8.4% occur only once, and under 2.5% lies in the top ten. Time point meaning: longitudinal time-point 3. The sequenced sample was PBMCs. Receptor source: a woman aged 40 to 55 in good health.

This clonotype was seen repeatedly, ten times or more. The rearrangement uses TRBV6-5 and TRBJ1-1, with D maybe TRBD1 (5 bases). The CDR3 totals 14 residues. Trimming took 1 base from V and 7 from J, leaving 13 bases between them. Looked up from germline, CDR1 is MNHEY and CDR2 is SVGAGI. Written as DNA, the CDR3 is TGTGCCAGCAGTTACTTCGACAGTAAAGATGAAGCTTTCTTT. It encodes CASSYFDSKDEAFF.

This clonotype appeared many times. The V and J genes are TRBV20-1 and TRBJ2-3; D is undetermined. Looked up from germline, CDR1 is DFQATT and CDR2 is SNEGSKA (reference sequence). This CDR3 is 15 amino acids long. Trimming cost V 3 bases and J 1 base, with 14 bases left between them. The CDR3 region has the DNA TGCAGTGCTAGGGCCCTAGAGGTGGGCACAGATACGCAGTATTTT. Translated: CSARALEVGTDTQYF.

This clonotype was seen at least ten times. J is TRBJ1-5 and V is TRBV4-3; 9 bases agree with TRBD1. CDR1 and CDR2 from the germline V gene are LGHNA and YSLEER. Losses at the gene ends were 1 base for V and 1 base for J; bases not matched to a gene: 11. The length of the CDR3 is 19 residues. CDR3 amino acids: CASSQGTTGTGSSNQPQHF. CDR3 bases: TGCGCCAGCAGCCAAGGGACCACCGGGACAGGGAGCAGCAATCAGCCCCAGCATTTT.

This clonotype was observed many times. The CDR3 nucleotides read TGTGCCACCCGGGACACCTACAATGAGCAGTTCTTC. Its translation: CATRDTYNEQFF. The chain has TRBV24-1 and TRBJ2-1, with a weak D call TRBD1 (6 bases). The V end lost 9 bases, the J end lost 2 bases, and 7 bases lay between the germline ends. The CDR3 covers 12 residues. CDR1 is KGHDR and CDR2 is SFDVKD in the germline V gene.

This clonotype appeared many times. The chain employs TRBV7-6 and TRBJ1-4, with D hard to call. There are 15 residues in the CDR3. From germline, CDR1 is SGHVS and CDR2 FNYEAQ. Trimming stripped 6 bases from V and 7 bases from J, with 18 bases between. This chain's CDR3 is CASSFGSGPAEKLFF. The CDR3 DNA reads TGTGCCAGCAGTTTCGGTTCTGGGCCAGCTGAAAAACTGTTTTTT.

This clonotype has at least ten counts. The rearrangement uses TRBV12-3 or TRBV12-4 and TRBJ2-4; a weak D match, TRBD2 (6 bases). Trimming cost V 0 bases and J 0 bases, with 21 bases left between them. This CDR3 contains 20 residues. The chain's CDR3 is CASSLAGGLVLGLAKNIQYF. In DNA, the CDR3 is TGTGCCAGCAGTTTAGCGGGGGGTTTGGTTCTCGGATTAGCCAAAAACATTCAGTACTTC.

This clonotype has ten or more counts. This sequence joins TRBV12-3 or TRBV12-4 and TRBJ1-1; 9 bases are shared with TRBD1. The ends lost 6 bases at V and 1 base at J; junction bases unmatched: 6. This CDR3 region has 15 residues. CDR3 region: CASRITGGRNTEAFF. The CDR3 nucleotides are TGTGCCAGCAGGATAACAGGGGGCCGGAACACTGAAGCTTTCTTT.

This chain links TRBV20-1 with TRBJ2-1; possible D gene TRBD2, 6 bases. Germline assignment: CDR1 DFQATT and CDR2 SNEGSKA (reference sequence). Trimming shortened V by 3 bases and J by 5 bases, and 23 bases separated the two germline ends. The CDR3 contains 17 residues. The CDR3 nucleotides are TGCAGTGCTAGCGTGTTAAGACTAGATGGCTTCAACAATGAGCAGTTCTTC. It translates to CSASVLRLDGFNNEQFF.

A note on this clonotype: A clone one base away is much larger, so this may be a read error. The genes are TRBV7-2 and TRBJ1-2; 7 bases match TRBD1. CDR3 length: 13 residues. V lost 4 bases and J lost 7; bases outside the gene matches: 6. Germline V gives CDR1 SGHTA, CDR2 FQGNSA. The DNA for the CDR3 is TGTGCCAGCAGCTACCAAGGGGGCGGTGGCTACACCTTC. It translates to CASSYQGGGGYTF.

This clonotype was picked up many times. DNA of the CDR3: TGTGCCAGCAGCCTCCACGCGGGGAACCAGTACTTC. Translation gives CASSLHAGNQYF. The chain links TRBV7-2 to TRBJ2-5; perhaps TRBD2 as D (6 bases). V was clipped by 5 bases and J by 10 bases, with 14 bases between them. Germline assignment: CDR1 SGHTA and CDR2 FQGNSA. The CDR3 loop spans 12 amino acids.

This clonotype was recorded many times. The chain joins TRBV29-1 to TRBJ1-1; D is perhaps TRBD1 (5 bases). The CDR3 loop spans 11 amino acids. CDR1 and CDR2 from the germline V gene are SQVTM and ANQGSEA. V was shortened by 4 bases and J by 9 bases, with 12 bases between the two germline ends. The CDR3 coding sequence is TGCAGCGTTGCATGGAGGGGAAAAGCTTTCTTT. Its protein is CSVAWRGKAFF.

This clonotype has just one count. The J gene is TRBJ2-1, the V gene TRBV3-1; 13 bases align to TRBD2. This CDR3 has 15 amino acids. CDR1 is LGHDT and CDR2 is YNNKEL in the germline V gene (reference sequence). V trimming: 8 bases; J trimming: 4 bases; junction bases outside the gene matches: 5. For the CDR3, the DNA is TGTGCCAGCGAAACTAGCGGGAGGGGATACAATGAGCAGTTCTTC. As protein: CASETSGRGYNEQFF.

This clonotype was counted a few times. The V gene is TRBV29-1, the J gene TRBJ2-2, with no clear D. The V end lost 4 bases, the J end lost 7 bases, and 7 bases lay between the germline ends. This CDR3 has 11 amino acids. CDR1 is SQVTM and CDR2 is ANQGSEA in the germline V gene. The CDR3 is CSVGRYGELFF. The CDR3 bases are TGCAGCGTTGGACGATACGGGGAGCTGTTTTTT.

This clonotype has ten or more counts. The chain recombines TRBV20-1 with TRBJ2-3, with 10 bases matching TRBD1. The CDR3 is 15 residues long. Germline trimming cut 4 bases from V and 6 bases from J; bases unmatched to any gene: 10. Germline V gene lookup returns CDR1 DFQATT and CDR2 SNEGSKA (reference sequence). CDR3 sequence reads: CSATTGQGETDTQYF. The DNA for the CDR3 is TGCAGTGCTACTACAGGACAGGGGGAAACCGATACGCAGTATTTT.

This clonotype was seen only a few times. The chain combines TRBV19 with TRBJ1-5; a possible D gene is TRBD1 (6 bases). Germline assignment: CDR1 LNHDA and CDR2 SQIVND (reference sequence). V was clipped by 4 bases and J by 7 bases, with 11 bases between them. The CDR3 has 13 residues. The CDR3 sequence is CASSNTGKQPQHF. DNA of the CDR3: TGTGCCAGTAGTAACACAGGGAAGCAGCCCCAGCATTTT.

In this sample, this clonotype turned up many times. The chain is built from TRBV6-1 and TRBJ1-2, with D possibly TRBD1 on 5 matching bases. The CDR3 covers 15 residues. The germline V and J ends were trimmed by 5 bases and 6 bases, with 19 bases remaining between them. Germline lookup yields CDR1 MNHNS and CDR2 SASEGT. CDR3 DNA sequence: TGTGCCAGCAGTAAATACCGGGGCGGGGTGGATGGCTACACCTTC. It translates to CASSKYRGGVDGYTF.

This clonotype was seen ten or more times. The gene calls are TRBV7-9 and TRBJ1-2, with D perhaps TRBD1 (5 bases). CDR1 SEHNR and CDR2 FQNEAQ come from the germline V gene (reference sequence). V lost 2 bases, J lost 0 bases, and 10 bases lay in between. This CDR3 is built from 15 residues. The CDR3 protein is CASSLYRGANYGYTF. In DNA form, the CDR3 reads TGTGCCAGCAGCTTATATAGGGGAGCTAACTATGGCTACACCTTC.

This clonotype showed up many times. The J gene is TRBJ2-4, the V gene TRBV3-1; D perhaps matches TRBD2 (6 bases). There are 15 residues in the CDR3. Germline CDR1 reads LGHDT; CDR2 reads YNNKEL (reference sequence). Trimming removed 2 bases at V and 6 bases at J, with 14 bases between. Written as DNA, the CDR3 is TGTGCCAGCAGCCAAATGTTGGCAGCGGGAAACATTCAGTACTTC. Translating it yields CASSQMLAAGNIQYF.

This clonotype was detected many times. The rearrangement joins TRBV5-1 to TRBJ2-5; 12 positions match TRBD2. CDR1 and CDR2 (germline): SGHRS, YFSETQ. This CDR3 comprises 18 residues. J was trimmed by 5 bases and V by 4 bases; bases with no gene match: 15. Here the CDR3 DNA reads TGCGCCAGCAGCCAACGACTAGCGGGGGTCCTCCCGTCGGAGACCCAGTACTTC. Translating gives CASSQRLAGVLPSETQYF. The complete variable domain, with remaining parts taken from reference TRBV5-1 and TRBJ2-5, reads KAGVTQTPRYLIKTRGQQVTLSCSPISGHRSVSWYQQTPGQGLQFLFEYFSETQRNKGNFPGRFSGRQFSNSRSEMNVSTLELGDSALYLCASSQRLAGVLPSETQYFGPGTRLLVL.

The sample holds many counts of this clonotype. The V gene is TRBV20-1, the J gene TRBJ1-3; tentative D call: TRBD1 (6 bases). The CDR3 has 14 amino acids. Germline assignment: CDR1 DFQATT and CDR2 SNEGSKA (reference sequence). With 1 base removed from V and 2 bases from J, the gap between germline ends came to 9 bases. CDR3 protein: CSARVGGPGNTIYF. CDR3 sequence (DNA): TGCAGTGCTAGAGTTGGGGGGCCTGGAAACACCATATATTTT.

This clonotype was counted many times. The V gene is TRBV4-1, the J gene TRBJ2-7, with TRBD1 as a possible D gene (6 bases). With 5 bases removed from V and 5 bases from J, the gap between germline ends came to 19 bases. The germline V gene encodes CDR1 MGHRA and CDR2 YSYEKL. The CDR3 has 15 residues. The chain's CDR3 is CASSYIPGAYDEQYF. In nucleotides, the CDR3 is TGCGCCAGCAGCTACATCCCAGGGGCCTACGACGAGCAGTACTTC.

This clonotype was picked up many times. The V and J genes are TRBV12-3 or TRBV12-4 and TRBJ2-4; 11 bases are shared with TRBD2. The CDR3 consists of 17 residues. Trimming at V came to 3 bases and at J to 4 bases, leaving 8 bases not matched to a gene. This CDR3 reads CASSFYSGLAGKNIQYF. The CDR3 region has the DNA TGTGCCAGCAGTTTCTATTCCGGACTAGCGGGTAAAAACATTCAGTACTTC.

This clonotype was observed many times. V is TRBV27 and J is TRBJ1-2; D may be TRBD1 (6 bases). Germline V lookup: CDR1 MNHEY, CDR2 SMNVEV (reference sequence). V dropped 2 bases and J dropped 4 bases, with 11 bases sitting between them. The CDR3 is 14 residues long. In DNA form, the CDR3 reads TGTGCCAGCAGTTTACGGCCAGGGGTCTATGGCTACACCTTC. As protein: CASSLRPGVYGYTF.

This clonotype was seen repeatedly, ten times or more. The chain is built from TRBV29-1 and TRBJ2-3; D remains ambiguous. With 6 bases removed from V and 6 bases from J, the gap between germline ends came to 7 bases. Germline assignment: CDR1 SQVTM and CDR2 ANQGSEA. This CDR3 contains 10 residues. The CDR3 reads CSVILDTQYF. As DNA, the CDR3 is TGCAGCGTCATACTTGATACGCAGTATTTT.

This clonotype has ten or more counts. The genes are TRBV9 and TRBJ2-2; TRBD1 is a possible D gene (6 bases). Trimming left V 3 bases short and J 5 bases short, with 14 bases between. CDR3 size: 15 residues. CDR1 and CDR2 (germline): SGDLS, YYNGEE. The CDR3 region has the DNA TGTGCCAGCAGCGAGACCGGGACAATAACCGGGGAGCTGTTTTTT. The encoded protein is CASSETGTITGELFF.